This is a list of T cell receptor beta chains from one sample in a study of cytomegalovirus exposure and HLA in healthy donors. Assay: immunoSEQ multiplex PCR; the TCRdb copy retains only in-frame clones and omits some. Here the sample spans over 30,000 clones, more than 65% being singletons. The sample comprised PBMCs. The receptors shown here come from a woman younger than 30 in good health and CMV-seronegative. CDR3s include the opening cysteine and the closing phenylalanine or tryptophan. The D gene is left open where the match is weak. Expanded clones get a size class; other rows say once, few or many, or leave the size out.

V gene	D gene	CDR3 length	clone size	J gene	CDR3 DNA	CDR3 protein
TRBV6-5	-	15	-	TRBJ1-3	TGTGCCAGCAGTTACTCAGGGGGATCTGGAAACACCATATATTTT	CASSYSGGSGNTIYF
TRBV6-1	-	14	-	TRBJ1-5	TGTGCCAGCAGTGATCGCGGGGCCGGTCAGCCCCAGCATTTT	CASSDRGAGQPQHF
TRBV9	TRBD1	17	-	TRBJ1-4	TGTGCCAGCAGCTTTGGTCCCGGACAGGGCGGTAATGAAAAACTGTTTTTT	CASSFGPGQGGNEKLFF
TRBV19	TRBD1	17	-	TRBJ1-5	TGTGCCAGTAAGATAGCAGGGGGCTTGGTATTGGGGCAGCCCCAGCATTTT	CASKIAGGLVLGQPQHF
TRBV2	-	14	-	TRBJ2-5	TGTGCCAGCACCCTAAGAGGCCCCCAAGAGACCCAGTACTTC	CASTLRGPQETQYF
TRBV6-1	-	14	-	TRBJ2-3	TGTGCCAGCGCCTTGGAGGGTAGCACAGATACGCAGTATTTT	CASALEGSTDTQYF
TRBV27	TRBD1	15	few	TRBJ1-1	TGTGCCAGCAGCGGGACAGGGGGCGCCGACACTGAAGCTTTCTTT	CASSGTGGADTEAFF
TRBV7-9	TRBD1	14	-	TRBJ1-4	TGTGCCAGCAGTCAAGATTCAGGGGGTGAAAAACTGTTTTTT	CASSQDSGGEKLFF
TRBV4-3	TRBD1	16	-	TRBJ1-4	TGCGCCAGCAGCCAAGGGACAGGGCTAGGTAATGAAAAACTGTTTTTT	CASSQGTGLGNEKLFF
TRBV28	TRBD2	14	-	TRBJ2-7	TGTGCCAGCAGCCCGGGGGGGCCCGCCTACGAGCAGTACTTC	CASSPGGPAYEQYF
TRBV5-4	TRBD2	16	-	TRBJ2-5	TGTGCCAGCAGCGTGGCCGGGACTAGCGGGGGGGCTGAGCAGTACTTC	CASSVAGTSGGAEQYF
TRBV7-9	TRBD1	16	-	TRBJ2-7	TGTTCCAGCAGCTTCGCACTGGGACAGTTAACATACGAGCAGTACTTC	CSSSFALGQLTYEQYF
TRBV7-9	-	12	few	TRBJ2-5	TGTTCCAGCACGACAACCGGAGGGACCCAGTACTTC	CSSTTTGGTQYF
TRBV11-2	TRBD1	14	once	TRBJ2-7	TGTGCCAGCAGCTGGGACAGGGGGCCCTACGAGCAGTACTTC	CASSWDRGPYEQYF
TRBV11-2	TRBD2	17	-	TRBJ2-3	TGTGCCAGCCGCCCCCCGCGGGGGGTTACTAGCACAGATACGCAGTATTTT	CASRPPRGVTSTDTQYF
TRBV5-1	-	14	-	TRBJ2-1	TGCGCCAGCAGCTTGGCAGTCTCCTACAATGAGCAGTTCTTC	CASSLAVSYNEQFF
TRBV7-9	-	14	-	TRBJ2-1	TGTGCCAGCAGCTTATCCGGGGGGCAGGGTGAGCAGTTCTTC	CASSLSGGQGEQFF
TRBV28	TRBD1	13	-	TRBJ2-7	TGTGCCAGCAGTCCACTGGACAGGGACGAGCAGTACTTC	CASSPLDRDEQYF